A selection of T cell receptor beta chains follows, all from one sample in a study of Graves' ophthalmopathy and Graves' hyperthyroidism. Each CDR3 protein gets one entry after TCRdb re-called the multiplex PCR reads with MiXCR. This sample yields about 380,000 distinct CDR3 sequences, of which 15% are seen a single time; around 6.6% belongs to the top ten. The sequenced sample was peripheral blood. These receptors came from a woman younger than 30 with stable Graves' hyperthyroidism. Each CDR3 is given with its conserved first and last residue. The D gene is left open where the match is weak. Only some rows state a clone size, as once, few, many or a class for expanded clones.

CDR3 length: 17; clone size: few; D gene: TRBD1; V gene: TRBV6-2/TRBV6-3; J gene: TRBJ2-3; CDR3 DNA: TGTGCCAGCAGTTACTCGATGTCGACAGGGGGGGCAGATACGCAGTATTTT; CDR3 protein: CASSYSMSTGGADTQYF
CDR3 length: 15; clone size: many; D gene: -; V gene: TRBV7-2; J gene: TRBJ2-2; CDR3 DNA: TGTGCCAGCAGCTTAGCGGCTCAGGGTTCCGGGGAGCTGTTTTTT; CDR3 protein: CASSLAAQGSGELFF
CDR3 length: 10; clone size: -; D gene: -; V gene: TRBV6-2/TRBV6-3; J gene: TRBJ1-2; CDR3 DNA: TGTGCCAGCAGATACATAGGTTACACCTTC; CDR3 protein: CASRYIGYTF
CDR3 length: 13; clone size: -; D gene: -; V gene: TRBV19; J gene: TRBJ1-2; CDR3 DNA: TGTGCCAGTACCGCCGAGGCCAGGGCAGGCTACACCTTC; CDR3 protein: CASTAEARAGYTF
CDR3 length: 16; clone size: many; D gene: TRBD1; V gene: TRBV20-1; J gene: TRBJ1-2; CDR3 DNA: TGCAGTGCTAGACCCCTGGACAGGGGCAACTATCATGGCTACACCTTC; CDR3 protein: CSARPLDRGNYHGYTF
CDR3 length: 13; clone size: many; D gene: -; V gene: TRBV10-1; J gene: TRBJ2-7; CDR3 DNA: TGCGCCAGCAGTATGGACAGCACCTACGAGCAGTACTTC; CDR3 protein: CASSMDSTYEQYF
CDR3 length: 14; clone size: many; D gene: -; V gene: TRBV20-1; J gene: TRBJ1-5; CDR3 DNA: TGCAGTGCTAGCAGACAACATAGCAATCAGCCCCAGCATTTT; CDR3 protein: CSASRQHSNQPQHF
CDR3 length: 13; clone size: -; D gene: TRBD1; V gene: TRBV27; J gene: TRBJ1-2; CDR3 DNA: TGTGCCAGCTCCTGGACAGGGGGGGGCGGCTACACCTTC; CDR3 protein: CASSWTGGGGYTF
CDR3 length: 14; clone size: many; D gene: -; V gene: TRBV12-3/TRBV12-4; J gene: TRBJ2-5; CDR3 DNA: TGTGCCAGCAGTTTATTCAGGGGCACGGAGACCCAGTACTTC; CDR3 protein: CASSLFRGTETQYF
CDR3 length: 13; clone size: many; D gene: -; V gene: TRBV5-1; J gene: TRBJ1-2; CDR3 DNA: TGCGCCAGCAGCTTGGGAAAGACCTATGGCTACACCTTC; CDR3 protein: CASSLGKTYGYTF
CDR3 length: 13; clone size: -; D gene: -; V gene: TRBV12-3/TRBV12-4; J gene: TRBJ1-1; CDR3 DNA: TGTGCCAGCAGTTTTTCGGGGTCCGCTGAAGCTTTCTTT; CDR3 protein: CASSFSGSAEAFF
CDR3 length: 18; clone size: few; D gene: -; V gene: TRBV19; J gene: TRBJ2-7; CDR3 DNA: TGTGCCAGTAGTATAAGAATGGGGGGACCATTCGGAATCTACGAGCAGTACTTC; CDR3 protein: CASSIRMGGPFGIYEQYF
CDR3 length: 14; clone size: many; D gene: TRBD1; V gene: TRBV20-1; J gene: TRBJ1-5; CDR3 DNA: TGCAGTGCTAGTCTCGGGACAGGAGATCAGCCCCAGCATTTT; CDR3 protein: CSASLGTGDQPQHF
CDR3 length: 14; clone size: many; D gene: -; V gene: TRBV6-5; J gene: TRBJ1-1; CDR3 DNA: TGTGCCAGCAGAGTCCGGGGGAGGAACACTGAAGCTTTCTTT; CDR3 protein: CASRVRGRNTEAFF
CDR3 length: 13; clone size: many; D gene: -; V gene: TRBV12-3/TRBV12-4; J gene: TRBJ1-3; CDR3 DNA: TGTGCCAGCAGTCCCAGTCGCCGGGACACCATATATTTT; CDR3 protein: CASSPSRRDTIYF
CDR3 length: 13; clone size: many; D gene: TRBD1; V gene: TRBV6-1; J gene: TRBJ2-7; CDR3 DNA: TGTGCCAGCAGTGGACACAGGGGCTACGAGCAGTACTTC; CDR3 protein: CASSGHRGYEQYF
CDR3 length: 15; clone size: many; D gene: TRBD2; V gene: TRBV28; J gene: TRBJ2-7; CDR3 DNA: TGTGCCAGCAGTTTAGGGGAGGGGTTTAACTACGAGCAGTACTTC; CDR3 protein: CASSLGEGFNYEQYF
CDR3 length: 15; clone size: many; D gene: -; V gene: TRBV7-9; J gene: TRBJ2-5; CDR3 DNA: TGTGCCAGCAGCGAACCGGGACGGCAGAAGGAGACCCAGTACTTC; CDR3 protein: CASSEPGRQKETQYF
CDR3 length: 14; clone size: many; D gene: -; V gene: TRBV7-9; J gene: TRBJ2-7; CDR3 DNA: TGTGCCAGCAGCTCCGGGCAGGTTGTAGAAGAGCAGTACTTC; CDR3 protein: CASSSGQVVEEQYF
CDR3 length: 13; clone size: many; D gene: -; V gene: TRBV6-5; J gene: TRBJ1-2; CDR3 DNA: TGTGCCAGCAGTTACGGCAGGAACTATGGCTACACCTTC; CDR3 protein: CASSYGRNYGYTF
CDR3 length: 14; clone size: -; D gene: TRBD1; V gene: TRBV7-9; J gene: TRBJ2-5; CDR3 DNA: TGTGCCAGCAGCGTAACAGGGGTTCGCGAGACCCAGTACTTC; CDR3 protein: CASSVTGVRETQYF
CDR3 length: 15; clone size: -; D gene: TRBD1; V gene: TRBV28; J gene: TRBJ1-1; CDR3 DNA: TGTGCCAGCAGTTTCGGGGGACAGGGGATCACTGAAGCTTTCTTT; CDR3 protein: CASSFGGQGITEAFF
CDR3 length: 15; clone size: few; D gene: -; V gene: TRBV7-2; J gene: TRBJ2-2; CDR3 DNA: TGTGCCAGCAGCCCCCGATGGGGGGGCGACGGGGAGCTGTTTTTT; CDR3 protein: CASSPRWGGDGELFF
CDR3 length: 10; clone size: many; D gene: -; V gene: TRBV6-1; J gene: TRBJ1-1; CDR3 DNA: TGTGCCAGCAGTGAGAGGGAAGCTTTCTTT; CDR3 protein: CASSEREAFF
CDR3 length: 18; clone size: -; D gene: TRBD1; V gene: TRBV19; J gene: TRBJ1-1; CDR3 DNA: TGTGCCGCGAGTAGAGGGTTGGAAAACAGGGGTCTGAACACTGAAGCTTTCTTT; CDR3 protein: CAASRGLENRGLNTEAFF
CDR3 length: 13; clone size: many; D gene: -; V gene: TRBV6-2/TRBV6-3; J gene: TRBJ1-2; CDR3 DNA: TGTGCCAGCAGTTCGACGGTGTTCTATGGCTACACCTTC; CDR3 protein: CASSSTVFYGYTF
CDR3 length: 14; clone size: many; D gene: -; V gene: TRBV20-1; J gene: TRBJ1-2; CDR3 DNA: TGCAGTGCTAGAGGGCAGGGTTCAGGGTATGGCTACACCTTC; CDR3 protein: CSARGQGSGYGYTF
CDR3 length: 14; clone size: few; D gene: TRBD1; V gene: TRBV7-9; J gene: TRBJ2-7; CDR3 DNA: TGTGCCAGCAGCTTGACAGGGGCTTTCAACGAGCAGTACTTC; CDR3 protein: CASSLTGAFNEQYF
CDR3 length: 15; clone size: few; D gene: TRBD1; V gene: TRBV5-1; J gene: TRBJ1-1; CDR3 DNA: TGCGCCAGCAGCTCAGGGGGCTGGGAGAACACTGAAGCTTTCTTT; CDR3 protein: CASSSGGWENTEAFF
CDR3 length: 16; clone size: few; D gene: TRBD1; V gene: TRBV20-1; J gene: TRBJ1-1; CDR3 DNA: TGCAGTGCTAGGGGGACAGGGACGTGGATGAACACTGAAGCTTTCTTT; CDR3 protein: CSARGTGTWMNTEAFF
CDR3 length: 14; clone size: many; D gene: TRBD1; V gene: TRBV24-1; J gene: TRBJ2-7; CDR3 DNA: TGTGCCACCAGTGACCAGACAGGGGGTTACGAGCAGTACTTC; CDR3 protein: CATSDQTGGYEQYF
CDR3 length: 13; clone size: many; D gene: TRBD1; V gene: TRBV12-3/TRBV12-4; J gene: TRBJ1-2; CDR3 DNA: TGTGCCAGCAGGCCGGGACAGGGCTATGGCTACACCTTC; CDR3 protein: CASRPGQGYGYTF
CDR3 length: 12; clone size: many; D gene: -; V gene: TRBV12-3/TRBV12-4; J gene: TRBJ1-2; CDR3 DNA: TGTGCCAGCAGTGGGCCAGGGTTTGGCTACACCTTC; CDR3 protein: CASSGPGFGYTF
CDR3 length: 14; clone size: many; D gene: -; V gene: TRBV6-1; J gene: TRBJ2-5; CDR3 DNA: TGTGCCAGCGGGTCGACAGGAAGGATAGAGACCCAGTACTTC; CDR3 protein: CASGSTGRIETQYF
CDR3 length: 12; clone size: many; D gene: -; V gene: TRBV29-1; J gene: TRBJ2-5; CDR3 DNA: TGCAGCGTTGGGGGTTCCAGCCAGACCCAGTACTTC; CDR3 protein: CSVGGSSQTQYF
CDR3 length: 13; clone size: many; D gene: -; V gene: TRBV20-1; J gene: TRBJ1-5; CDR3 DNA: TGCAGTGCTAAACGGGAAAGTAATCAGCCCCAGCATTTT; CDR3 protein: CSAKRESNQPQHF
CDR3 length: 13; clone size: many; D gene: -; V gene: TRBV11-2; J gene: TRBJ2-5; CDR3 DNA: TGTGCCAGCAGCTTACGGACAAGAGAGACCCAGTACTTC; CDR3 protein: CASSLRTRETQYF
CDR3 length: 15; clone size: -; D gene: TRBD1; V gene: TRBV6-1; J gene: TRBJ2-7; CDR3 DNA: TGTGCCAGCAGTCGATCCCGGACAGGGACCTACGAGCAGTACTTC; CDR3 protein: CASSRSRTGTYEQYF
CDR3 length: 14; clone size: few; D gene: TRBD2; V gene: TRBV7-2; J gene: TRBJ2-4; CDR3 DNA: TGTGCCAGCAGCCCCCGGGAGGGAGAGAACATTCAGTACTTC; CDR3 protein: CASSPREGENIQYF
CDR3 length: 13; clone size: many; D gene: -; V gene: TRBV24-1; J gene: TRBJ2-7; CDR3 DNA: TGTGCCACCAGCCCGGACGGGAACTACGAGCAGTACTTC; CDR3 protein: CATSPDGNYEQYF
CDR3 length: 20; clone size: many; D gene: -; V gene: TRBV7-6; J gene: TRBJ1-2; CDR3 DNA: TGTGCCAGCAGCTTAGGGATGGTGACGGGCTCAGAAGCCATTAACTATGGCTACACCTTC; CDR3 protein: CASSLGMVTGSEAINYGYTF